Listed here is a single T cell receptor (beta chain). CDR1 SGHDT and CDR2 YYEEEE come from the germline V gene. Trimming removed 4 bases from V and 3 bases from J; junction bases left unmatched: 7. The CDR3 totals 14 residues. This specimen belongs to a study of blood T cell repertoires in COVID-19. Authors' analysis steps: Researchers report that nucleated cell counts were estimated from reference gene primer amplification. Measured with immunoSEQ multiplex PCR; TCRdb has only the in-frame clones, and not every one. D and trimming come from the DNA, and the V and J calls and clone size come from that table. Among around 77,000 clones listed, about 81% were seen once.

The source material was peripheral blood. The chain is built from TRBV5-6 and TRBJ2-7; 7 bases fit TRBD1. The clonotype was recovered from a human donor in a cohort sampled during active COVID-19. The CDR3 DNA follows: TGTGCCAGCAGCGATCAGGGGGTGAACTACGAGCAGTACTTC. The encoded protein is CASSDQGVNYEQYF.